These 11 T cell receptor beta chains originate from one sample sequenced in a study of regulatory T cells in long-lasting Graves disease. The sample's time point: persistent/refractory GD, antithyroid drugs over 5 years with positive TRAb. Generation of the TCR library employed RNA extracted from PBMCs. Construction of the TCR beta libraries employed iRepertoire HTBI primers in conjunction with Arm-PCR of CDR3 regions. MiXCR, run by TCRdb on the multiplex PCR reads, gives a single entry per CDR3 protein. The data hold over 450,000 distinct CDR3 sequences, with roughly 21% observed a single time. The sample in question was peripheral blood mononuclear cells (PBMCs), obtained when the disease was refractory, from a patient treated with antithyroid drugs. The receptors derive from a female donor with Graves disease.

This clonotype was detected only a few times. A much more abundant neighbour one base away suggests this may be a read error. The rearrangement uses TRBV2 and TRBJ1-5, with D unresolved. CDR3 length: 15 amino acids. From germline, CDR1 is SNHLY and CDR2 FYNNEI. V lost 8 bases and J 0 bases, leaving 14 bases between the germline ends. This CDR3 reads CASEVGGLSNQPQHF. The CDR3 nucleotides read TGTGCCAGCGAGGTGGGCGGACTTAGCAATCAGCCCCAGCATTTT.

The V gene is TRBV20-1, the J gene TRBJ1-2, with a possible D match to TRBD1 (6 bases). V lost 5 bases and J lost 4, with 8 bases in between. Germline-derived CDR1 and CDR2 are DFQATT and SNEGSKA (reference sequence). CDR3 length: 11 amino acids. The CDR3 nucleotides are TGCAGTGCTGTGGGGGCCTATGGCTACACCTTC. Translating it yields CSAVGAYGYTF.

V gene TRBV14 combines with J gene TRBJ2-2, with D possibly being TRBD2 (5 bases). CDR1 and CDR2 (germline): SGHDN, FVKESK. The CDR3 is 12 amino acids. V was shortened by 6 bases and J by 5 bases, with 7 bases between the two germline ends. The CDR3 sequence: CASREETGELFF. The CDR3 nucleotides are TGTGCCAGCAGGGAGGAGACCGGGGAGCTGTTTTTT.

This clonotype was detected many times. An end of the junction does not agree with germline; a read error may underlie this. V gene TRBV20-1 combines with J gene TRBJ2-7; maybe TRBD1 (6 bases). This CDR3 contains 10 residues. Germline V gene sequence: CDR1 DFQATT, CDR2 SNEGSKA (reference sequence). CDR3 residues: CSARGQVLSF. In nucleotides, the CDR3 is TGCAGTGCTAGAGGACAGGTGCTCTCCTTC.

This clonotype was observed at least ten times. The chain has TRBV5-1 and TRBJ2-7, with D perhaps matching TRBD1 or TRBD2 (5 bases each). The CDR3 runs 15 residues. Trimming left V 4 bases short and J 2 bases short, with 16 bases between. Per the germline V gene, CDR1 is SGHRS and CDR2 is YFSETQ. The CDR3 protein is CASSRRVRDPYEQYF. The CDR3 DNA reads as TGCGCCAGCAGCCGACGAGTCAGGGACCCCTACGAGCAGTACTTC.

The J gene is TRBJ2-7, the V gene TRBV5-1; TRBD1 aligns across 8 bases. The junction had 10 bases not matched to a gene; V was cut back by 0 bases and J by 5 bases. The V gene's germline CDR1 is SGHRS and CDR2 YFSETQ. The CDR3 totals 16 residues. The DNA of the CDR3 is TGCGCCAGCAGCTTGGACGAGGACAGGGAGGTTCACGAGCAGTACTTC. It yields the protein CASSLDEDREVHEQYF.

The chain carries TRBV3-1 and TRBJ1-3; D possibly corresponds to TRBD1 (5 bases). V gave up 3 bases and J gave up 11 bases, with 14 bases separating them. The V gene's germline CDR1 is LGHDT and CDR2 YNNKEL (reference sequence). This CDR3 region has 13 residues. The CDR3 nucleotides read TGTGCCAGCAGCCAGGGGGACCGGCGGCCCATATATTTT. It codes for CASSQGDRRPIYF.

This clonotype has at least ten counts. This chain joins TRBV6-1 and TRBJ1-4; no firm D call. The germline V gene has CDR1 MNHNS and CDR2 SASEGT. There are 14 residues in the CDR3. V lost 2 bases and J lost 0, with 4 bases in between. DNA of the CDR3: TGTGCCAGCAGTGAATCAGCAACTAATGAAAAACTGTTTTTT. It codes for CASSESATNEKLFF.

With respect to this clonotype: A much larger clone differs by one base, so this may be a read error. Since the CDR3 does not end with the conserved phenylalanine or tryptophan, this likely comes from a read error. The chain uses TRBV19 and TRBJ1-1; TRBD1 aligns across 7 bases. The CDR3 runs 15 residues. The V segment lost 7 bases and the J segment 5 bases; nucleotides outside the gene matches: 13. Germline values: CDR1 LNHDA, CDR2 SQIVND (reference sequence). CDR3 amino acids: CASKGAWTRGTEAFL. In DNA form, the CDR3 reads TGTGCCAGTAAGGGGGCTTGGACGAGGGGTACTGAAGCTTTCCTT.

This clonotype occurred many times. This CDR3 reads CASSELGTGLYEQYF. CDR3 sequence (DNA): TGTGCCAGCAGTGAATTAGGGACAGGGCTCTACGAGCAGTACTTC. This chain uses TRBV2 with TRBJ2-7; 9 positions match TRBD1. V lost 2 bases, J lost 3 bases, and 5 bases stayed unmatched. Germline CDR1 reads SNHLY; CDR2 reads FYNNEI. The CDR3 length is 15 residues.

For the CDR3, the DNA is TGTGCCACCAGTGATTTTTCCGGGACACCCCAAGAGACCCAGTACTTC. Amino acid sequence: CATSDFSGTPQETQYF. The chain combines TRBV24-1 with TRBJ2-5; perhaps TRBD1 as D (6 bases). The V gene lost 1 base and the J gene lost 1 base, with 12 bases spanning the gap. Germline V gene lookup returns CDR1 KGHDR and CDR2 SFDVKD. The CDR3 extends over 16 amino acids.